This paragraph reports one T cell receptor beta chain. Its antigen is currently unknown. The entry originates in a study of shared clonotypes between healthy human individuals. Overall study context: CD4 naive and CD4 memory each took three plates per donor, while CD8 naive took two and CD8 memory one.

The germline CDR1 and CDR2 sequences are LGHNA and YNFKEQ. The length of the CDR3 is 18 residues. V trimming: 0 bases; J trimming: 1 base; junction bases outside the gene matches: 8. Study-wide points: Genetic and exposure-history diversity was limited by the few donors. Across subsets, estimated richness was generally greater for naive than for memory populations.

Assay: immunoSEQ multiplex PCR; the TCRdb copy retains only in-frame clones and omits some. Seen here are about 2.4 million clones, 93% observed once, and the top ten hold 0.36%. The TCR sequence derives from a man younger than 35 in good health. Some clones in this sample may be carry-over from other donors' samples. This chain joins TRBV4-2 and TRBJ2-1; 8 bases agree with TRBD2. Specimen: naive CD4+ T cells from PBMCs. This sample's subset: CD45RA+ positively selected. CDR3: CASSQDIPSGPSYNEQFF. CDR3 DNA sequence: TGTGCCAGCAGCCAAGATATCCCTAGCGGGCCGTCCTACAATGAGCAGTTCTTC.